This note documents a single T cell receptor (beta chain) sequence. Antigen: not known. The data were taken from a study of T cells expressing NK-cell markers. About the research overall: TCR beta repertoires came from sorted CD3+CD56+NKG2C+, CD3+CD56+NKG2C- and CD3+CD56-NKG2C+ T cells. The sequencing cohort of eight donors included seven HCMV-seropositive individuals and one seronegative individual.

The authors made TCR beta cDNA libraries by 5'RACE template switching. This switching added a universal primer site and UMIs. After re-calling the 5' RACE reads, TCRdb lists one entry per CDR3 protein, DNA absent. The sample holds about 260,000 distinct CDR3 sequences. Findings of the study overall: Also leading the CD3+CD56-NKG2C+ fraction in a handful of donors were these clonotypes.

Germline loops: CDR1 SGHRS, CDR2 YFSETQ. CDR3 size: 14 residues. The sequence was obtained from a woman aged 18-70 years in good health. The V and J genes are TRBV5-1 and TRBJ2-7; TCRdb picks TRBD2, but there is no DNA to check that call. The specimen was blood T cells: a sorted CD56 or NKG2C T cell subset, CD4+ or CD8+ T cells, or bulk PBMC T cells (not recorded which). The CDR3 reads CASSTGLAETEQYF.